This TCR beta chain was identified in a study of CD8+ T cells in alopecia areata. Treatment reported: oral pan-JAK inhibitor, 5-10 mg twice daily. Germline CDR1 reads MNHEY; CDR2 reads SVGAGI. Trimming left V 1 base short and J 4 bases short, with 11 bases between. The CDR3 sequence is 14 residues long. Investigators isolated RNA and reverse transcribed it into cDNA to act as the sequencing template. Here immunoSEQ multiplex PCR was the method, and the copy in TCRdb shows in-frame clones only, minus some. The sample holds about 200,000 clones, 35% to 40% seen once. The starting material was CD4+ T cells sorted from blood, obtained at roughly week 30, from a patient treated with tofacitinib. This rearrangement joins TRBV6-5 to TRBJ2-7; D perhaps matches TRBD2 (5 bases). The sequence came from a human donor with alopecia areata. DNA of the CDR3: TGTGCCAGCAGTTACTGGCGGAGCGGTTACGAGCAGTACTTC. Translating it yields CASSYWRSGYEQYF.